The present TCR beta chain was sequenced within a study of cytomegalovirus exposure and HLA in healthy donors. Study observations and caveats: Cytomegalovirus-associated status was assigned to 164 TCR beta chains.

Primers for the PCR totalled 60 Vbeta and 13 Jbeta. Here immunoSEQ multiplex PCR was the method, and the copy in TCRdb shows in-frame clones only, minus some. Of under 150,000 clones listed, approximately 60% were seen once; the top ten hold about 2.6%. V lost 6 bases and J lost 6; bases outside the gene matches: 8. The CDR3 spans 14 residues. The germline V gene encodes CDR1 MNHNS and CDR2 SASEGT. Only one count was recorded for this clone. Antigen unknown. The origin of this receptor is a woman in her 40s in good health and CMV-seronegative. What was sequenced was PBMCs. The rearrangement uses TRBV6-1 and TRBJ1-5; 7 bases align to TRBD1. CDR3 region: CASRAPGGSQPQHF. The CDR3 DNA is TGTGCCAGCAGGGCCCCAGGGGGAAGTCAGCCCCAGCATTTT.